This is a list of T cell receptor beta chains from one sample in a study of OX40 agonist ivuxolimab in advanced cancers. Libraries were prepared by immunoSEQ multiplex PCR; TCRdb keeps only in-frame clonotypes and omits some of them. The sample has 70,000 or so clones, roughly nine tenths seen once. The sequences come from CD4+ or CD8+ T cells sorted from blood, collected in a trial of the OX40 agonist ivuxolimab. The receptors here all came from an adult with an advanced solid tumor such as melanoma, head and neck, liver or kidney cancer. Each CDR3 is given with its conserved first and last residue. A D gene is named only where the DNA matches it firmly. Size is omitted from some rows. Given values are once, few, many or a class for expanded clones.

CDR3aa: CASSTGWGGQPQHF; CDR3nt: TGTGCCAGCAGCACCGGATGGGGCGGGCAGCCCCAGCATTTT; d_gene: -; v_gene: TRBV6-5; abundance: -; j_gene: TRBJ1-5
CDR3aa: CASTFRDRGYEQYF; CDR3nt: TGTGCCAGCACCTTCCGGGACAGGGGTTACGAGCAGTACTTC; d_gene: TRBD1; v_gene: TRBV7-3; abundance: once; j_gene: TRBJ2-7
CDR3aa: CASATGEGNQPQHF; CDR3nt: TGTGCCAGTGCGACAGGAGAGGGCAATCAGCCCCAGCATTTT; d_gene: -; v_gene: TRBV28; abundance: -; j_gene: TRBJ1-5
CDR3aa: CASSVQGTGNTIYF; CDR3nt: TGTGCCAGCAGCGTACAGGGCACAGGAAACACCATATATTTT; d_gene: -; v_gene: TRBV7-9; abundance: -; j_gene: TRBJ1-3
CDR3aa: CASSYPGAREQYF; CDR3nt: TGTGCCAGCAGTTACCCGGGGGCAAGGGAGCAGTACTTC; d_gene: -; v_gene: TRBV6-5; abundance: -; j_gene: TRBJ2-7
CDR3aa: CASTLGTSGVRTQYF; CDR3nt: TGTGCCAGCACCTTGGGGACTAGCGGGGTGCGGACCCAGTACTTC; d_gene: TRBD2; v_gene: TRBV13; abundance: -; j_gene: TRBJ2-5
CDR3aa: CASTVGQVSNQPQHF; CDR3nt: TGTGCCAGTACCGTGGGACAGGTTAGCAATCAGCCCCAGCATTTT; d_gene: TRBD1; v_gene: TRBV19; abundance: -; j_gene: TRBJ1-5
CDR3aa: CASSYSGAASYGYTF; CDR3nt: TGTGCCAGCAGTTACTCCGGGGCCGCCTCCTATGGCTACACCTTC; d_gene: -; v_gene: TRBV6-5; abundance: once; j_gene: TRBJ1-2
CDR3aa: CASSLTQGATEAFF; CDR3nt: TGTGCCAGCAGCTTGACACAGGGGGCCACTGAAGCTTTCTTT; d_gene: TRBD1; v_gene: TRBV5-6; abundance: few; j_gene: TRBJ1-1
CDR3aa: CASSSDRAANEKLFF; CDR3nt: TGCGCCAGCAGCTCCGATCGGGCGGCTAATGAAAAACTGTTTTTT; d_gene: -; v_gene: TRBV4-1; abundance: -; j_gene: TRBJ1-4